Listed here are 17 T cell receptor beta chains from one sample, sequenced in a study. TCRdb reprocessed the 5' RACE reads via MiXCR and lists one record per CDR3 protein. Seen here are 55,000 or so distinct CDR3 sequences, 20% observed once, and the top ten hold 3% to 4%. Treg sorting used a CD4+CD25+CD127-/low gate. What was sequenced was tumor-infiltrating Tregs sorted from the breast tumor. The receptor set was obtained from a female donor with breast cancer.

This sequence joins TRBV6-2 or TRBV6-3 and TRBJ2-1, with 8 bases aligning to TRBD2. This CDR3 comprises 14 residues. V was pared by 8 bases and J by 9 bases, with 12 bases of the junction left unmatched. The germline CDR1 and CDR2 sequences are MNHEY and SVGEGT. The DNA for the CDR3 is TGTGCCAGCCTAGCGGGCCACAAATACGGTGAGCAGTTCTTC. Its translation is CASLAGHKYGEQFF.

In this sample, this clonotype turned up a few times. This chain connects TRBV28 to TRBJ2-3, with 10 positions matching TRBD1. This CDR3 is 15 amino acids long. Germline CDR1 MDHEN, CDR2 SYDVKM. The ends lost 3 bases at V and 2 bases at J; junction bases unmatched: 2. The CDR3 spells CASSFGTGDTDTQYF. The CDR3, as DNA: TGTGCCAGCAGTTTCGGGACAGGGGACACAGATACGCAGTATTTT.

The J gene is TRBJ2-5, the V gene TRBV5-1; 10 bases map to TRBD2. The length of the CDR3 is 16 residues. The germline CDR1 and CDR2 sequences are SGHRS and YFSETQ. With 3 bases clipped from V and 0 bases from J, the junction kept 5 bases outside the gene matches. CDR3 loop: CASSSHSGRNQETQYF. In DNA form, the CDR3 reads TGCGCCAGCAGCTCCCATAGCGGGAGGAACCAAGAGACCCAGTACTTC.

This clonotype showed up many times. The chain carries TRBV6-5 and TRBJ2-5; 7 nucleotides agree with TRBD1. CDR3 length equals 14 residues. Germline CDR1 reads MNHEY; CDR2 reads SVGAGI. V shed 0 bases, J shed 7 bases, and the junction held 5 bases outside the gene matches. The CDR3 sequence is CASSYSGGQGTQYF. DNA of the CDR3: TGTGCCAGCAGTTACTCAGGGGGCCAGGGGACCCAGTACTTC.

This chain joins TRBV7-3 and TRBJ2-5; maybe TRBD1 (5 bases). The germline V and J ends were trimmed by 2 bases and 4 bases, with 14 bases remaining between them. The CDR3 consists of 15 residues. Germline V gene sequence: CDR1 SGHTA, CDR2 FQGTGA. The CDR3 nucleotides read TGTGCCAGCAGCTTACAGGGAAGTTTTGGAGAGACCCAGTACTTC. It translates to CASSLQGSFGETQYF.

This sequence joins TRBV6-1 and TRBJ1-6; 7 bases map to TRBD1. Germline CDR1 is MNHNS and CDR2 is SASEGT. CDR3 length: 15 residues. Trimming cost V 7 bases and J 1 base; bases outside gene matches: 4. The CDR3 DNA reads as TGTGCCAGCAATCAGGGGGGTTCCTATAATTCACCCCTCCACTTT. Amino acids: CASNQGGSYNSPLHF.

This clonotype was seen a handful of times. Here the CDR3 reads CASSVSGRYEQYF. The CDR3, as DNA: TGTGCCAGCAGTGTGAGCGGGAGGTACGAGCAGTACTTC. This chain links TRBV12-3 or TRBV12-4 with TRBJ2-7; TRBD2 agrees at 9 bases. The CDR3 sequence is 13 residues long. V shed 5 bases and J 4 bases; nucleotides not matched to a gene: 3.

In this sample, this clonotype turned up many times. This chain uses TRBV29-1 with TRBJ2-1, with 14 bases that match TRBD2. The CDR3 is 16 amino acids. Germline values: CDR1 SQVTM, CDR2 ANQGSEA. The V and J ends lost 7 bases and 6 bases, in that order; junction bases with no gene match: 11. CDR3 region: CSAATSGGARGNEQFF. The CDR3, as DNA: TGCAGCGCAGCGACTAGCGGGGGGGCCAGGGGCAATGAGCAGTTCTTC.

This clonotype has a count of ten or more. This chain joins TRBV20-1 and TRBJ2-5; possibly TRBD1 for D (6 bases). The ends were cut back, 5 bases at V and 4 bases at J, with 8 bases in the middle. The CDR3 length is 11 residues. Germline assignment: CDR1 DFQATT and CDR2 SNEGSKA (reference sequence). The CDR3 DNA reads TGCAGTGCTCAGGGGAGAGAGACCCAGTACTTC. Its protein is CSAQGRETQYF.

This clonotype was found once. The CDR3 protein is CASSRQGALNSPLHF. The CDR3 DNA is TGTGCCAGCAGCAGACAGGGGGCGTTAAATTCACCCCTCCACTTT. The V gene is TRBV9, the J gene TRBJ1-6, with 10 bases fitting TRBD1. The CDR3 runs 15 residues. The ends lost 4 bases at V and 7 bases at J; junction bases unmatched: 5. Germline CDR1 SGDLS, CDR2 YYNGEE.

The rearrangement links TRBV4-1 to TRBJ1-4, with D possibly TRBD1 on 5 matching bases. The CDR3 totals 15 residues. Looked up from germline, CDR1 is MGHRA and CDR2 is YSYEKL. V was clipped by 7 bases and J by 5 bases, with 17 bases between them. CDR3 nucleotide sequence: TGCGCCAGCATCCAGCAAGGGTGGGGGAATGAAAAACTGTTTTTT. It codes for CASIQQGWGNEKLFF.

This clonotype was seen repeatedly, ten times or more. The CDR3 coding sequence is TGCGCCAGCAGCCAACTGACAGTGAACTATGGCTACACCTTC. This encodes CASSQLTVNYGYTF. This chain links TRBV4-1 with TRBJ1-2; tentatively, D is TRBD1 (5 bases). V gave up 2 bases and J gave up 2 bases, with 9 bases separating them. The CDR3 contains 14 residues. Germline values: CDR1 MGHRA, CDR2 YSYEKL.

This clonotype was counted only a few times. The rearrangement joins TRBV20-1 to TRBJ2-2; TRBD1 matches 9 bases. V lost 2 bases, J lost 6 bases, and 4 bases stayed unmatched. The CDR3 is 14 amino acids. CDR1 DFQATT and CDR2 SNEGSKA come from the germline V gene (reference sequence). As DNA, the CDR3 is TGCAGTGCTAGACGGGACAGGGTATCCGGGGAGCTGTTTTTT. Its translation is CSARRDRVSGELFF.

This clonotype has a handful of counts. The chain links TRBV20-1 to TRBJ2-2, with D hard to call. Germline V gene sequence: CDR1 DFQATT, CDR2 SNEGSKA (reference sequence). Trimming took 2 bases from V and 4 from J, leaving 17 bases between them. The CDR3 consists of 16 residues. In DNA form, the CDR3 reads TGCAGTGCTAGAAATCGCCTAGGCCCGGGCACCGGGGAGCTGTTTTTT. This translates into CSARNRLGPGTGELFF.

This chain joins TRBV5-1 and TRBJ2-7; 14 bases are a match to TRBD2. Per germline, CDR1 SGHRS and CDR2 YFSETQ. V lost 4 bases, J lost 3 bases, and 3 bases stayed unmatched. CDR3 length: 15 amino acids. Here the CDR3 DNA reads TGCGCCAGCAGCCGAGGACTAGCGGGAGGCTACGAGCAGTACTTC. Translated: CASSRGLAGGYEQYF. Complete variable domain (other parts from reference TRBV5-1 and TRBJ2-7): KAGVTQTPRYLIKTRGQQVTLSCSPISGHRSVSWYQQTPGQGLQFLFEYFSETQRNKGNFPGRFSGRQFSNSRSEMNVSTLELGDSALYLCASSRGLAGGYEQYFGPGTRLTVT.

This chain links TRBV7-8 with TRBJ2-1; D tentatively fits TRBD1 or TRBD2 (6 bases each). This CDR3 is 18 amino acids long. The V and J ends lost 2 bases and 0 bases respectively, with 17 bases between them. The V gene's germline CDR1 is SGHVS and CDR2 FQNEAQ. The CDR3 spells CASSLRGAGQSSYNEQFF. CDR3 bases: TGTGCCAGCAGCTTACGAGGGGCGGGACAATCCTCCTACAATGAGCAGTTCTTC.

This chain joins TRBV5-1 and TRBJ2-1; a weak D match, TRBD1 (6 bases). Germline CDR1 reads SGHRS; CDR2 reads YFSETQ. Trimming took off 4 bases at V and 4 bases at J, with 18 bases between the two ends. The CDR3 totals 16 residues. The DNA of the CDR3 is TGCGCCAGCAGCCCCACCCCGACAGGAACTTACAATGAGCAGTTCTTC. This translates into CASSPTPTGTYNEQFF.